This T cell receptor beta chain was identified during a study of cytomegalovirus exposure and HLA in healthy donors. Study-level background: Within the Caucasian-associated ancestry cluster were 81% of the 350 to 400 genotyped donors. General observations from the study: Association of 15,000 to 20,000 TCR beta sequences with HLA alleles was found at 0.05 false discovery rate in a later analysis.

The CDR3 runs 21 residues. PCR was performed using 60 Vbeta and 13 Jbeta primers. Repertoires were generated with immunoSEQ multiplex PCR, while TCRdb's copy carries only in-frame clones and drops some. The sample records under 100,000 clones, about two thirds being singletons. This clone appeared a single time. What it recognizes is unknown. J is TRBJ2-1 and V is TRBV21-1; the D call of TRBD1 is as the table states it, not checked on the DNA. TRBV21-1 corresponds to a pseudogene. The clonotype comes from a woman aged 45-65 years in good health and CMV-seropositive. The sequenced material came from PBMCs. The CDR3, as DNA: TGTGCCTATGCCGAAGGGATGGGCAGGGAAGTCGGATCGGTTTCCTACAATGAGCAGTTCTTC. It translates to CAYAEGMGREVGSVSYNEQFF.